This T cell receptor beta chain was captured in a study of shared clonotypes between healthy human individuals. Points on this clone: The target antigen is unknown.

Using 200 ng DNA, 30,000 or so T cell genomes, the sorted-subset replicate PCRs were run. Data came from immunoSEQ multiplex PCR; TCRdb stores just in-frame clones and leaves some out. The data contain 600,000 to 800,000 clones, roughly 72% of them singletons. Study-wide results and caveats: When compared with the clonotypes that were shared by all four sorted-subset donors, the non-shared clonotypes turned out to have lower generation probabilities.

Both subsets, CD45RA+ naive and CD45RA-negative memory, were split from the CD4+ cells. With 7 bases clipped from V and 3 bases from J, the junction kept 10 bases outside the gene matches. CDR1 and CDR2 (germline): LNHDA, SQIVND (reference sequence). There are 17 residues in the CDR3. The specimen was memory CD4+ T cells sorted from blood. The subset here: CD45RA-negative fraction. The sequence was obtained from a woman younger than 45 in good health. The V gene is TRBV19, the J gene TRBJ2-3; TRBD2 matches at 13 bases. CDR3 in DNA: TGTGCCAGTACCCCATGGGGGACTAGCGGGACAACAGATACGCAGTATTTT. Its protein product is CASTPWGTSGTTDTQYF.